The 9 T cell receptor beta chains presented below share a single source sample, sequenced in a study of graft-versus-host responses after intestinal transplantation. The protocol was immunoSEQ multiplex PCR, while the TCRdb copy is restricted to in-frame clones and leaves out a portion. Seen here are 80,000 to 100,000 clones, about 94% observed once, and the top ten hold around 0.17%. The antigens for these receptors are not known. The material was unstimulated CD4+ T cells sorted from spleen or lymph node cells, obtained before intestinal transplant. Source of these receptors: a human donor who received an intestinal transplant.

The chain couples TRBV28 to TRBJ1-3; D gene ambiguous. Germline CDR1 is MDHEN and CDR2 is SYDVKM. The CDR3 length is 13 residues. Trimming took 2 bases from V and 0 from J, leaving 2 bases between them. The CDR3 reads CASSLHSGNTIYF. DNA for the CDR3: TGTGCCAGCAGTTTACACTCTGGAAACACCATATATTTT. Together with reference TRBV28 and TRBJ1-3, the CDR3 gives the full variable domain: DVKVTQSSRYLVKRTGEKVFLECVQDMDHENMFWYRQDPGLGLRLIYFSYDVKMKEKGDIPEGYSVSREKKERFSLILESASTNQTSMYLCASSLHSGNTIYFGEGSWLTVV.

The chain is built from TRBV28 and TRBJ2-1, with 7 bases matching TRBD1. The CDR3 runs to 14 residues. Germline CDR1 reads MDHEN; CDR2 reads SYDVKM. V lost 2 bases and J lost 9; bases outside the gene matches: 7. The CDR3 DNA reads TGTGCCAGCAGTTTACCTTCAGGGGGTGCTGAGCAGTTCTTC. Translation: CASSLPSGGAEQFF.

V usage is TRBV28 and J usage is TRBJ2-3; no reliable D call. CDR3 size: 11 residues. Looked up from germline, CDR1 is MDHEN and CDR2 is SYDVKM. Trimming left V 4 bases short and J 6 bases short, with 5 bases between. CDR3 coding DNA: TGTGCCAGCAGTTCTCCGGATACGCAGTATTTT. It specifies CASSSPDTQYF. Supplemented by reference TRBV28 and TRBJ2-3, the full variable domain reads DVKVTQSSRYLVKRTGEKVFLECVQDMDHENMFWYRQDPGLGLRLIYFSYDVKMKEKGDIPEGYSVSREKKERFSLILESASTNQTSMYLCASSSPDTQYFGPGTRLTVL.

The chain uses TRBV5-4 and TRBJ2-6, with D tentatively TRBD2 (6 bases). From germline, CDR1 is SGHNT and CDR2 YYREEE (reference sequence). V shed 3 bases and J shed 2 bases, with 9 bases lying between them. This CDR3 region has 15 residues. The CDR3 protein is CASSSGGAGANVLTF. The CDR3, as DNA: TGTGCCAGCAGCTCCGGAGGGGCTGGGGCCAACGTCCTGACTTTC. Full variable domain (missing parts from reference TRBV5-4 and TRBJ2-6): ETGVTQSPTHLIKTRGQQVTLRCSSQSGHNTVSWYQQALGQGPQFIFQYYREEENGRGNFPPRFSGLQFPNYSSELNVNALELDDSALYLCASSSGGAGANVLTFGAGSRLTVL.

V and J are TRBV10-3 and TRBJ2-2; D unclear. The CDR3 is 16 amino acids. Germline CDR1 and CDR2: ENHRY and SYGVKD. V was shortened by 2 bases and J by 1 base, with 11 bases between the two germline ends. CDR3 nucleotides: TGTGCCATCAGTGAGAGACTCACGGGGAACACCGGGGAGCTGTTTTTT. Protein: CAISERLTGNTGELFF.

The rearrangement joins TRBV5-4 to TRBJ1-5; 8 bases line up with TRBD1. The CDR3 is 17 amino acids. From germline, CDR1 is SGHNT and CDR2 YYREEE (reference sequence). V shed 2 bases and J 3 bases; nucleotides not matched to a gene: 10. This CDR3 is CASSLFPDRGNNQPQHF. The CDR3, as DNA: TGTGCCAGCAGCTTATTTCCCGACAGGGGTAACAATCAGCCCCAGCATTTT.

This clone was picked up one time. The chain couples TRBV4-3 to TRBJ2-1, with a weak D call TRBD1 (6 bases). V gave up 3 bases and J gave up 1 base, with 10 bases separating them. CDR3 size: 15 residues. Germline CDR1 is LGHNA and CDR2 is YSLEER. CDR3 region: CASSHTGFSYNEQFF. The CDR3 nucleotides read TGCGCCAGCAGCCATACAGGGTTTTCCTACAATGAGCAGTTCTTC.

V gene TRBV7-9 combines with J gene TRBJ1-1; maybe TRBD1 (5 bases). The V end lost 4 bases, the J end lost 0 bases, and 18 bases lay between the germline ends. Germline CDR1 reads SEHNR; CDR2 reads FQNEAQ (reference sequence). This CDR3 comprises 17 residues. The CDR3 DNA reads as TGTGCCAGCAGCTATACGGGACTGGGACCTATGAACACTGAAGCTTTCTTT. Translated, it gives CASSYTGLGPMNTEAFF.

In its sample, this clone was seen once. The chain employs TRBV4-2 and TRBJ2-7; TRBD2 aligns across 14 bases. The J segment lost 0 bases and the V segment lost 3 bases, leaving 10 bases of the junction unmatched. CDR3 length: 19 residues. Per germline, CDR1 LGHNA and CDR2 YNFKEQ. CDR3 protein: CASSHPPGLAGESSYEQYF. In DNA form, the CDR3 reads TGTGCCAGCAGCCACCCCCCGGGACTAGCGGGGGAATCCTCCTACGAGCAGTACTTC.